The 13 T cell receptor beta chains below all came from one sample that was sequenced in a study of response to subunit inactivated influenza vaccine. Using its own MiXCR run on the RT-PCR reads, TCRdb lists one record per CDR3 protein. The table lists hundreds of thousands of distinct CDR3 sequences, 15% to 18% of them singletons. Sequences were derived from PBMCs from blood, sampled approximately 12 days after vaccination. These receptors were collected from a man aged 45-65 years who received an inactivated influenza vaccine.

The chain's CDR3 is CASSPTPTLSYNEQFF. The CDR3 nucleotides read TGTGCCAGCTCACCAACACCTACCCTCTCCTACAATGAGCAGTTCTTC. The V call is TRBV18, the J call TRBJ2-1; the D is unclear. The CDR3 is made up of 16 amino acids. With 2 bases removed from V and 0 bases from J, the gap between germline ends came to 11 bases. The V gene's germline CDR1 is KGHSH and CDR2 LQKENI.

The chain couples TRBV12-3 or TRBV12-4 to TRBJ2-7; 8 bases map to TRBD2. The CDR3 is 16 residues long. Germline trimming cut 0 bases from V and 2 bases from J; bases unmatched to any gene: 6. CDR3 DNA sequence: TGTGCCAGCAGTTTAGCGGGACTAGGGTTTACCTACGAGCAGTACTTC. This codes for CASSLAGLGFTYEQYF.

CDR3 nucleotide sequence: TGTGCCACCAGCAGACCGACAGGGAATAACTATGGCTACACCTTC. Translated: CATSRPTGNNYGYTF. V usage is TRBV15 and J usage is TRBJ1-2; TRBD1 aligns across 7 bases. Germline V gene sequence: CDR1 LNHNV, CDR2 YYDKDF (reference sequence). V shed 2 bases and J 1 base; nucleotides not matched to a gene: 4. The CDR3 length is 15 residues.

This chain joins TRBV18 and TRBJ2-7, with D perhaps TRBD1 (6 bases). This CDR3 has 18 residues. Germline assignment: CDR1 KGHSH and CDR2 LQKENI. V was trimmed by 2 bases and J by 6 bases, leaving 26 bases between them. In nucleotides, the CDR3 is TGTGCCAGCTCACCAAGTATGGCATTCAGGGGAACAGGGTTCGAGCAGTACTTC. Its translation: CASSPSMAFRGTGFEQYF.

V is TRBV15 and J is TRBJ2-2; D remains unclear. The CDR3 extends over 13 amino acids. The germline gives CDR1 LNHNV, CDR2 YYDKDF (reference sequence). V was pared by 5 bases and J by 1 base, with 5 bases between. The CDR3, as DNA: TGTGCCACCAGCCATGTGAACACCGGGGAGCTGTTTTTT. Protein sequence: CATSHVNTGELFF.

This clonotype has only a few counts. This chain joins TRBV5-1 and TRBJ2-5; D not resolved. There are 15 residues in the CDR3. Germline CDR1 reads SGHRS; CDR2 reads YFSETQ. Trimming stripped 0 bases from V and 1 base from J, with 10 bases between. The CDR3 DNA follows: TGCGCCAGCAGCTTGGCCGAAGGGATCCAAGAGACCCAGTACTTC. It translates to CASSLAEGIQETQYF.

This clonotype was detected a few times. J is TRBJ2-3 and V is TRBV29-1; 8 nucleotides match TRBD1. CDR1 is SQVTM, CDR2 ANQGSEA, per germline. The junction had 4 bases not matched to a gene; V was cut back by 2 bases and J by 0 bases. This CDR3 has 15 residues. CDR3 coding DNA: TGCAGCGTTGAAACCGGGACAGGTAGCACAGATACGCAGTATTTT. Protein product: CSVETGTGSTDTQYF.

The chain couples TRBV5-1 to TRBJ2-1, with D possibly being TRBD1 (5 bases). Germline V gene sequence: CDR1 SGHRS, CDR2 YFSETQ. This CDR3 contains 13 residues. With 5 bases removed from V and 10 bases from J, the gap between germline ends came to 16 bases. CDR3 sequence: CASRLDSSREQFF. The CDR3 DNA reads as TGCGCCAGCAGGCTTGACAGCTCCCGAGAGCAGTTCTTC.

This clonotype was found a few times. This chain uses TRBV28 with TRBJ2-3; D may match TRBD1 or TRBD2 (5 bases each). Trimming pared 7 bases from V and 4 bases from J, leaving 18 bases between. The CDR3 sequence is 15 residues long. Germline V gives CDR1 MDHEN, CDR2 SYDVKM. In DNA, the CDR3 is TGTGCCAGCAATCCGGGGTCCCTGGGGGCAGATACGCAGTATTTT. Its translation: CASNPGSLGADTQYF. The full variable domain, completed using reference TRBV28 and TRBJ2-3, is DVKVTQSSRYLVKRTGEKVFLECVQDMDHENMFWYRQDPGLGLRLIYFSYDVKMKEKGDIPEGYSVSREKKERFSLILESASTNQTSMYLCASNPGSLGADTQYFGPGTRLTVL.

The V and J genes are TRBV11-2 and TRBJ2-7; perhaps TRBD2 as D (6 bases). Trimming removed 1 base at V and 2 bases at J, with 12 bases between. The CDR3 runs 15 residues. Germline V CDR1 and CDR2: SGHAT, FQNNGV. CDR3 coding DNA: TGTGCCAGCAGCTTAGTCTCGGGAGAAGCCTACGAGCAGTACTTC. Translating gives CASSLVSGEAYEQYF. Using reference TRBV11-2 and TRBJ2-7 for the parts outside the CDR3, the full variable domain is EAGVAQSPRYKIIEKRQSVAFWCNPISGHATLYWYQQILGQGPKLLIQFQNNGVVDDSQLPKDRFSAERLKGVDSTLKIQPAKLEDSAVYLCASSLVSGEAYEQYFGPGTRLTVT.

V usage is TRBV6-5 and J usage is TRBJ2-4; a possible D gene is TRBD1 (5 bases). The CDR3 loop spans 16 amino acids. V lost 2 bases and J 5 bases, leaving 16 bases between the germline ends. The germline CDR1 and CDR2 sequences are MNHEY and SVGAGI. Here the CDR3 DNA reads TGTGCCAGCAGTTACACCCCGTCGGACAACCAAAACATTCAGTACTTC. Its translation: CASSYTPSDNQNIQYF.

The rearrangement links TRBV5-1 to TRBJ2-5, with 9 bases fitting TRBD1. The CDR3 totals 15 residues. V shed 5 bases, J shed 5 bases, and the junction held 10 bases outside the gene matches. Germline CDR1 and CDR2: SGHRS and YFSETQ. CDR3 nucleotide sequence: TGCGCCAGCAGTCTCCTGGACAGGGGAGGCGAGACCCAGTACTTC. Its protein is CASSLLDRGGETQYF.

Only a few counts were recorded for this clonotype. J is TRBJ2-5 and V is TRBV30; a possible D gene is TRBD2 (6 bases). Germline lookup yields CDR1 GTSNPN and CDR2 SVGIG (reference sequence). V was cut by 3 bases and J by 2 bases, with 10 bases left in between. There are 13 residues in the CDR3. For the CDR3, the DNA is TGTGCCTGGAGCCCCGGGGGTCAAGAGACCCAGTACTTC. Encoded protein: CAWSPGGQETQYF.